Given below is one T cell receptor beta chain in context. This entry belongs to a study of radiotherapy plus CTLA-4 blockade in lung cancer. The overall study: For 15% to 20% of patients, objective responses occurred, and around 31% had disease control.

Ipilimumab-mediated CTLA-4 blockade plus focal radiation was given to patients having chemo-refractory metastatic non-small-cell lung cancer. Clones were read by immunoSEQ multiplex PCR, and TCRdb kept only the in-frame ones, dropping some. The table records 47,000 or so clones, about 85% of them present only once. Germline trimming cut 4 bases from V and 7 bases from J; bases unmatched to any gene: 5. Germline-derived CDR1 and CDR2 are SGHVS and FQNEAQ. The CDR3 has 14 amino acids. The V gene is TRBV7-8, the J gene TRBJ2-4; 9 bases fit TRBD1. The sequencing here drew on peripheral blood, taken from a patient treated with radiotherapy plus ipilimumab. The TCR comes from a human donor with non-small cell lung cancer whose response to radiotherapy plus ipilimumab could not be evaluated. CDR3 loop: CASSSNDRGNIQYF. In DNA form, the CDR3 reads TGTGCCAGCAGCTCAAACGACAGGGGGAACATTCAGTACTTC. Using reference TRBV7-8 and TRBJ2-4 for the parts outside the CDR3, the full variable domain is GAGVSQSPRYKVAKRGQDVALRCDPISGHVSLFWYQQALGQGPEFLTYFQNEAQLDKSGLPSDRFFAERPEGSVSTLKIQRTQQEDSAVYLCASSSNDRGNIQYFGAGTRLSVL.